The clone carrying this T cell receptor (beta chain) was picked up a small number of times. The antigen is not known. Trimming removed 1 base at V and 10 bases at J, with 5 bases between. The CDR3 runs 11 residues. These data belong to a study of T-cell reconstitution after alpha-beta-depleted transplantation in children. This sample's TCRbeta library carried unique molecular identifier barcodes. From the PCR reads, TCRdb called clonotypes with MiXCR, one entry per CDR3 protein. The sample records approximately 400,000 distinct CDR3 sequences, roughly 17% being singletons. Study-wide findings and caveats: Recipient T cells and thymic progenitors that survived gave rise to the high TCRbeta diversity observed at day 60 in some patients.

The clonotype originates from a boy under three years old who had a stem cell transplant for Wiskott-Aldrich syndrome, so the T cells may come from the graft donor. Sequencing used PBMCs, mostly from graft donor cells, obtained 360 days after TCRalphabeta/CD19-depleted stem cell transplant. V gene TRBV12-3 or TRBV12-4 combines with J gene TRBJ2-4; D may be TRBD2 (5 bases). In DNA form, the CDR3 reads TGTGCCAGCAGTTTAGAGCGGATTCAGTACTTC. Translating gives CASSLERIQYF.